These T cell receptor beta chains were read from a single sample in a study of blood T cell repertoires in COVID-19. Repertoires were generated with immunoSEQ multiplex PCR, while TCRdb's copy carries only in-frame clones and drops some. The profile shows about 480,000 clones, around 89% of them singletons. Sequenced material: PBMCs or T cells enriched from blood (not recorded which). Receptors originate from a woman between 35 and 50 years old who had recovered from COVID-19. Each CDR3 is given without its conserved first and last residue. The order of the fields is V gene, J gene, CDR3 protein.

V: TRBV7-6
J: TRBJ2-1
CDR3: ASSSVTSGITYNEQF

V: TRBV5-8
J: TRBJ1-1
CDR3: ASSLPYVPMNTEAF

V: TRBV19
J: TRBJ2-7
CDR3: ASSTQDNSYEQY

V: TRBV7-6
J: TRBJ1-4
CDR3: ASSSLSRDQYNEKLF

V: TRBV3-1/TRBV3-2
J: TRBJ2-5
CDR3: ASSPWTEGQTQY

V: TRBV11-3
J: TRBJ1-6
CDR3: ASSLGFGLSSYNSPLH

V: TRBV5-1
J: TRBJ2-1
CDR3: ASSLLGSGNEQF

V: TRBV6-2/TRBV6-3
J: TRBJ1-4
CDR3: ASSMTIANEKLF

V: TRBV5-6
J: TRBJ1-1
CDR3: ASSLPGQANTEAF

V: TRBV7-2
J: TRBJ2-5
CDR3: ASSLGGEGTQY

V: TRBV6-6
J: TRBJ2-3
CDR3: ASSTTSGSPRSTQY

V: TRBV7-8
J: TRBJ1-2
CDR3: ASSFWGHKGYGYT

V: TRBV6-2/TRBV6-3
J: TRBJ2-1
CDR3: ASSNGPGDSGRASSYNEQF

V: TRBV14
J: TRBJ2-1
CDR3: ASSQASYEQF

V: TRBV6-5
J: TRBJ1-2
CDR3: ASSYSGYGYT

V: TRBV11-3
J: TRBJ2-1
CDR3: ASSLGSSGNEQF

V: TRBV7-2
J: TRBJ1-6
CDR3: ASSLEGVSPLH

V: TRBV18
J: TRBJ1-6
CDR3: ASSPGQGPNSPLH

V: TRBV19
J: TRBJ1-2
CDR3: ASSISSSGFYGYT

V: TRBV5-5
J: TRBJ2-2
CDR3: ASNRQGNTGELF

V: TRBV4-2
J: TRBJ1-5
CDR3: ASSQGRQKNQPQH

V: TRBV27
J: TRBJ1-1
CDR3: ASSLRQGGLNTEAF

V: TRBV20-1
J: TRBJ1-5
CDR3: SASGTGDEYSNQPQH

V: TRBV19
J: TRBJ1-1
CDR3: ASSKDRGTGEAF

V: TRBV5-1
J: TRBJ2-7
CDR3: ASSLAAGAAEQY

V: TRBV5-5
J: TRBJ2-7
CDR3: ASSFFMQNYEQY

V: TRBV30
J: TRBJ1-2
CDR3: AWKGKGIYGYT

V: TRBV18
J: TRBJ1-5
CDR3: ASSPPQGPQH

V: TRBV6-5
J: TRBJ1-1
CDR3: ASSYFRNTEAF

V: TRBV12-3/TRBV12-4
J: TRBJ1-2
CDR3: ASSLRGRGYT

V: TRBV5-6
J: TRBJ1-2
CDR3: ASSKWTVLHDGYT

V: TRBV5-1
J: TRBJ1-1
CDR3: ASSFEAGTEAF

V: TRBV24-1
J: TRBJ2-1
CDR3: ATSDFGRAGGDEQF

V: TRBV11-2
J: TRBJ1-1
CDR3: ASTLGGTEAF

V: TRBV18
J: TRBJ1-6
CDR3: ASSPRIEGASSSSPLH

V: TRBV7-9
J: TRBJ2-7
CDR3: ASHIKYRDRGKSCEQY

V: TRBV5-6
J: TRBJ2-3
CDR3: ASTLTGFRTDTQY

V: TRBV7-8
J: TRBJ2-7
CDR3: ASASEFYEQY

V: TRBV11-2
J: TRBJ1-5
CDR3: ASSLDLYGGGNQPQH

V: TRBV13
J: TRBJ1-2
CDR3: ASSIRTGGSGYT

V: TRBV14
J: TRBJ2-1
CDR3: ASSRRDSRPLEF

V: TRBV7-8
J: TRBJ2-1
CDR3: ASSQGLAGGPLTSYNEQF

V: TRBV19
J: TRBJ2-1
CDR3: ASKREGRNEQF

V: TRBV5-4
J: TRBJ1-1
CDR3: ASSSRGRGSEAF

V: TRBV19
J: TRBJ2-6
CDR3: ASSIDPLESTSGANVLT

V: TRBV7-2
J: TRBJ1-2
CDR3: ASSLRQDLGGYT

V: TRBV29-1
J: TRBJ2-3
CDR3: SVVSAAENDYTQY